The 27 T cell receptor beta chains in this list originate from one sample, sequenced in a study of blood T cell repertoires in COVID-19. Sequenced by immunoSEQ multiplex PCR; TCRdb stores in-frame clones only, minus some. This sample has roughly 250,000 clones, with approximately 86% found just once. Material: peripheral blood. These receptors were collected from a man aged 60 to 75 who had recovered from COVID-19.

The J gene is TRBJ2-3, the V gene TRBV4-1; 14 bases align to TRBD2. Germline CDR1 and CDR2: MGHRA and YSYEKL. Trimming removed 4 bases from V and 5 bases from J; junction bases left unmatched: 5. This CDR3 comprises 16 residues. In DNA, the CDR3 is TGCGCCAGCAGCCCCTGGGGGACTAGCGGGGGAGATACGCAGTATTTT. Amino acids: CASSPWGTSGGDTQYF.

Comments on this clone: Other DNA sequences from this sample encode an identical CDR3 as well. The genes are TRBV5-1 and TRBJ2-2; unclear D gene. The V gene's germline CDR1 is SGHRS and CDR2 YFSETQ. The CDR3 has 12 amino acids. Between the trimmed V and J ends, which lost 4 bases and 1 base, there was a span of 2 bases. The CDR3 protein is CASSLNTGELFF. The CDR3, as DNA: TGCGCCAGCAGCCTGAACACCGGGGAGCTGTTTTTT.

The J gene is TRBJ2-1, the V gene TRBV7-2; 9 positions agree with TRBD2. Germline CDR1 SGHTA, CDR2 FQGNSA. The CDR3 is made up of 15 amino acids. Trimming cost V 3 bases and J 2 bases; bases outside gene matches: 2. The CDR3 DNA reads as TGTGCCAGCAGCTTTAGCGGGGGAGCCTACAATGAGCAGTTCTTC. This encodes CASSFSGGAYNEQFF.

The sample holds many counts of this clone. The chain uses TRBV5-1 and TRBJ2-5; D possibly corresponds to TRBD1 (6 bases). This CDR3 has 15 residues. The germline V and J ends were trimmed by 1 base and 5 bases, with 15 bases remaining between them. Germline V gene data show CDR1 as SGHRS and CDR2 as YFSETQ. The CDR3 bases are TGCGCCAGCAGCTTGTTAGGGGGATCTCTCGAGACCCAGTACTTC. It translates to CASSLLGGSLETQYF.

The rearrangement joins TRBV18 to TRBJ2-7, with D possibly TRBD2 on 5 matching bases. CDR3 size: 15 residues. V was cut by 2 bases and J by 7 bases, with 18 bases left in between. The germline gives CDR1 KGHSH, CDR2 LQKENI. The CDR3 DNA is TGTGCCAGCTCACCAAACGTCGGGGTACCTAGGGAGCAGTACGTC. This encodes CASSPNVGVPREQYV.

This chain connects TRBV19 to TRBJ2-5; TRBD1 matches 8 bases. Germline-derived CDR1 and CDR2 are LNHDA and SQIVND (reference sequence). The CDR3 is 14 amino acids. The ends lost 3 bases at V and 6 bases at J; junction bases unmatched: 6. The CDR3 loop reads CASSITRGLKTQYF. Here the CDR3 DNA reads TGTGCCAGTAGTATCACCAGGGGGCTAAAGACCCAGTACTTC.

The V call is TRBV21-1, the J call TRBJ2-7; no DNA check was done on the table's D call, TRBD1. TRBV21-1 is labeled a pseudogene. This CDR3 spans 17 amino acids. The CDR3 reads CASSKLGTGQAIYEQYF. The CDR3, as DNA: TGTGCCAGCAGCAAACTGGGAACGGGACAGGCGATCTACGAGCAGTACTTC.

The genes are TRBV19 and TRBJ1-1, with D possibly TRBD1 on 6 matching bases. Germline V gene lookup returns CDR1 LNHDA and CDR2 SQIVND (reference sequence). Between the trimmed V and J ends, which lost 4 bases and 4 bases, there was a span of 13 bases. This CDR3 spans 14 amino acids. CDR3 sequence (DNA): TGTGCCAGTAGTACGGACAGACGGGCCACTGAAGCTTTCTTT. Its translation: CASSTDRRATEAFF.

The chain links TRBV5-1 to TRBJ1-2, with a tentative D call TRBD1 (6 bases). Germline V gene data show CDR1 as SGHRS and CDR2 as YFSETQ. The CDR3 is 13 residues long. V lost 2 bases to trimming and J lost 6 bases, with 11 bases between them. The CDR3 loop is CASSFGGENGYTF. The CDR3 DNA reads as TGCGCCAGCAGCTTTGGGGGCGAAAATGGCTACACCTTC.

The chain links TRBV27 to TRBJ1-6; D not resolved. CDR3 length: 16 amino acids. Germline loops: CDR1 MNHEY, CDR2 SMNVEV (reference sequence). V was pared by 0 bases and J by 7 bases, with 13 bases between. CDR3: CASSLSSGSLNSPLHF. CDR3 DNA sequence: TGTGCCAGCAGTTTATCGTCCGGGTCCCTAAATTCACCCCTCCACTTT.

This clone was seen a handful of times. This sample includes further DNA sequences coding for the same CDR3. The CDR3 region is CASSLISSTDTQYF. CDR3 sequence (DNA): TGTGCCAGCAGCCTAATTTCTAGCACAGATACGCAGTATTTT. This chain links TRBV3-1 (or the pseudogene TRBV3-2) with TRBJ2-3; no definite D call. Trimming stripped 4 bases from V and 0 bases from J, with 8 bases between. CDR1 and CDR2 from the germline V gene are LGHDT and YNNKEL (reference sequence). The CDR3 consists of 14 residues.

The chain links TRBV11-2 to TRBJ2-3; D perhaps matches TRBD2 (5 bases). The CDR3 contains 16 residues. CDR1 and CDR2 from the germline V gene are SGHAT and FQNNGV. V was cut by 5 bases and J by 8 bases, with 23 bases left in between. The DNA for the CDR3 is TGTGCCAGCAGCCCTTGGGCGGGCAGTCCCGCCGGTACGCAGTATTTT. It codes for CASSPWAGSPAGTQYF. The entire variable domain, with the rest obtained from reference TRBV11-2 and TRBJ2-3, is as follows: EAGVAQSPRYKIIEKRQSVAFWCNPISGHATLYWYQQILGQGPKLLIQFQNNGVVDDSQLPKDRFSAERLKGVDSTLKIQPAKLEDSAVYLCASSPWAGSPAGTQYFGPGTRLTVL.

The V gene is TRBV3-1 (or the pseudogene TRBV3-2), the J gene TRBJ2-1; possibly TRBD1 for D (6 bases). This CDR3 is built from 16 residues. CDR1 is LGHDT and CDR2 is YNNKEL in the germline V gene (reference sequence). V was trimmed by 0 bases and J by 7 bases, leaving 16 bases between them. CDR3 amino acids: CASSQDSRGSLNEQFF. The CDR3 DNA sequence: TGTGCCAGCAGCCAAGATTCGAGGGGGTCTCTAAATGAGCAGTTCTTC.

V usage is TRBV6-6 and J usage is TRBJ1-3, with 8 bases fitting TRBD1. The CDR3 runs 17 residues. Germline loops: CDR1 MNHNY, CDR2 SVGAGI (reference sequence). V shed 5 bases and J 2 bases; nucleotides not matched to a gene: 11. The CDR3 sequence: CASSQTRGPFTGNTIYF. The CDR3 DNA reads TGTGCCAGCAGTCAAACCAGGGGGCCGTTTACTGGAAACACCATATATTTT.

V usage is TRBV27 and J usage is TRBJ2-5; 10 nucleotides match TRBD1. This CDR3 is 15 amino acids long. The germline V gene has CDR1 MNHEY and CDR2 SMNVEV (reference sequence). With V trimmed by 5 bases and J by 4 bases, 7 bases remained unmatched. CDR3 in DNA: TGTGCCAGCAGTCCACTCCGGACAGGGGGAGAGACCCAGTACTTC. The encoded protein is CASSPLRTGGETQYF.

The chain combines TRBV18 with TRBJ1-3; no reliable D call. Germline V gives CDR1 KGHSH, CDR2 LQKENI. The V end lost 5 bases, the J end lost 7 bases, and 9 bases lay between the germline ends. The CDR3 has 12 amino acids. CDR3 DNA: TGTGCCAGCTCAAGGGAGCGGAACACCATATATTTT. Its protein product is CASSRERNTIYF. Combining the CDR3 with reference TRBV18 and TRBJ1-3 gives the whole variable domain NAGVMQNPRHLVRRRGQEARLRCSPMKGHSHVYWYRQLPEEGLKFMVYLQKENIIDESGMPKERFSAEFPKEGPSILRIQQVVRGDSAAYFCASSRERNTIYFGEGSWLTVV.

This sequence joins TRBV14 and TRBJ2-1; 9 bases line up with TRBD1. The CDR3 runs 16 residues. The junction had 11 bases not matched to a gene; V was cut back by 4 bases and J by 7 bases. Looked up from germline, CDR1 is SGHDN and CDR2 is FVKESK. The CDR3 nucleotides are TGTGCCAGCAGCCTCCGTACCGGGACAGGGACTAATGAGCAGTTCTTC. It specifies CASSLRTGTGTNEQFF.

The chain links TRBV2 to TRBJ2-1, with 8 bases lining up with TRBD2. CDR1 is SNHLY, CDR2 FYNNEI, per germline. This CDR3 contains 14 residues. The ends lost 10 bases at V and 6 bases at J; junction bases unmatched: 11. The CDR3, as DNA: TGTGCCACCTTTTTTGGACTAGCTCGCAATGAGCAGTTCTTC. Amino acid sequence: CATFFGLARNEQFF.

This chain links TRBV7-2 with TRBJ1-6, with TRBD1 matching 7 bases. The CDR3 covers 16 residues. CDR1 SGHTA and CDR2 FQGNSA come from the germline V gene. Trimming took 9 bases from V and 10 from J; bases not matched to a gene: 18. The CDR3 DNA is TGTGCCAGGCCTACGAATCCGGGACAGTCTAAATCACCCCTCCACTTT. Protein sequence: CARPTNPGQSKSPLHF.

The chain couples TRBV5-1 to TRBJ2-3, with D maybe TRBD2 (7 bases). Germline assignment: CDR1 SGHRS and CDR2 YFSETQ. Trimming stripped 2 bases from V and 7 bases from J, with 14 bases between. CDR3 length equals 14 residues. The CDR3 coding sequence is TGCGCCAGCAGCTTAGGGGGGGCCGTAAATACGCAGTATTTT. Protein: CASSLGGAVNTQYF.

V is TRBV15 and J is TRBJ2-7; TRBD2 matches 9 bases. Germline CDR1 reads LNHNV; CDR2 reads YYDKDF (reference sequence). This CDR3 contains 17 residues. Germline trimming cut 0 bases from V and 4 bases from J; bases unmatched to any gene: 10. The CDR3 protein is CATSRDYSTSGHYEQYF. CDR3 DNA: TGTGCCACCAGCAGAGATTACAGCACTAGCGGGCATTACGAGCAGTACTTC.

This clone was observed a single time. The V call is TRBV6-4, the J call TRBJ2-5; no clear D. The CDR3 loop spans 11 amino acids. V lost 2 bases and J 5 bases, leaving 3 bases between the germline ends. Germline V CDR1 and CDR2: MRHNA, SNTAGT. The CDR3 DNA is TGTGCCAGCAGTGACCCGGAGACCCAGTACTTC. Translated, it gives CASSDPETQYF.

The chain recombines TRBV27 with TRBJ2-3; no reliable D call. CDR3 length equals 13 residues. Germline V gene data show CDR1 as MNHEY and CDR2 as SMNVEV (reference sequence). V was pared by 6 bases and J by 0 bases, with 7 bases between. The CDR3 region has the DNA TGTGCCAGCAGACTTGCTAGCACAGATACGCAGTATTTT. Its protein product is CASRLASTDTQYF.

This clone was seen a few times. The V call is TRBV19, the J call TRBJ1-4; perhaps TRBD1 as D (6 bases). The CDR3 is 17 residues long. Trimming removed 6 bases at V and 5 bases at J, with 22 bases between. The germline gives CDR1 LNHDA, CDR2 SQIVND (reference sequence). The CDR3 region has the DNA TGTGCCAGTAGGACAGGTCCACATTTCTCCAGGAATGAAAAACTGTTTTTT. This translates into CASRTGPHFSRNEKLFF.

The CDR3 spells CASSEGGGGGETQYF. DNA of the CDR3: TGCGCCAGCAGTGAGGGGGGAGGTGGCGGAGAGACCCAGTACTTC. J is TRBJ2-5 and V is TRBV10-1; weak D call: TRBD2 (6 bases). V was trimmed by 2 bases and J by 4 bases, leaving 14 bases between them. Per the germline V gene, CDR1 is WNHNN and CDR2 is SYGVQD (reference sequence). This CDR3 region has 15 residues.

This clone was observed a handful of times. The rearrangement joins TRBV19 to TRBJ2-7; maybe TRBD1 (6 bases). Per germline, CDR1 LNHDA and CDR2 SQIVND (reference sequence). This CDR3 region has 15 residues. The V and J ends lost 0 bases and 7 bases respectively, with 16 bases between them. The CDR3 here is CASSIEGALGWEQYF. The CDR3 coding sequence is TGTGCCAGTAGTATAGAGGGGGCTTTGGGTTGGGAGCAGTACTTC.

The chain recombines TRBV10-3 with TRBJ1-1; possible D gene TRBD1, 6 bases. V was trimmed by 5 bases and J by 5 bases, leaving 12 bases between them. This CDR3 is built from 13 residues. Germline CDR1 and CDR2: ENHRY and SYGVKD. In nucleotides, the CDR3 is TGTGCCATCAGTCCCGGGGGGCCTACTGAAGCTTTCTTT. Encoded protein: CAISPGGPTEAFF.